Sequencing of this T cell receptor (beta chain) was carried out in a study of blood T cell repertoires in COVID-19. Study-level background: Samples representing acute and convalescent COVID-19 were sourced from the United States, Italy and Spain.

The method was immunoSEQ multiplex PCR; TCRdb's version includes in-frame clones alone and lacks a portion of them. The profile shows some 97,000 clones, about nine tenths of them singletons. This sequence originates from a man over 45 with active COVID-19. Sequencing input: peripheral blood.

The CDR3 is CASSHPQGANTEAFF. The CDR3 nucleotides are TGCGCCAGCAGCCATCCACAGGGGGCAAACACTGAAGCTTTCTTT. This rearrangement joins TRBV4-1 to TRBJ1-1; 9 bases fit TRBD1. Trimming at V came to 3 bases and at J to 2 bases, leaving 4 bases not matched to a gene. The CDR3 length is 15 residues. Germline CDR1 reads MGHRA; CDR2 reads YSYEKL.